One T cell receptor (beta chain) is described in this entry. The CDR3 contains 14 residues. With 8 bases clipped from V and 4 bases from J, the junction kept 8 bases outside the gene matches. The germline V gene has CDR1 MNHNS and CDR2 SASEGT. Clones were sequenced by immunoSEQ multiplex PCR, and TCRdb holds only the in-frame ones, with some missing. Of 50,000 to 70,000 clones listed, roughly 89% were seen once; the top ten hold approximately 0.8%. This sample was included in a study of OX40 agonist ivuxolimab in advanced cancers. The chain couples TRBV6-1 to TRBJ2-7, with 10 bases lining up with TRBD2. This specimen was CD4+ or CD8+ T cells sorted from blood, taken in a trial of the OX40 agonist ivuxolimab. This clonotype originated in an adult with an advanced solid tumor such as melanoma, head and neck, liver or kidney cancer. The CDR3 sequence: CASGSSGSVYEQYF. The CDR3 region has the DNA TGTGCCAGCGGTTCTAGCGGGAGCGTTTACGAGCAGTACTTC.